This TCR beta chain was obtained from a study of blood T cell repertoires in COVID-19. Study details: Whether acute or convalescent, the COVID-19 samples came from the United States, Italy and Spain.

In the authors' methods: The assay estimated nucleated cells by amplifying reference gene primers. The assay was immunoSEQ multiplex PCR, and TCRdb's table has in-frame clones only and misses some. The V and J calls and clone size were taken over from that table, and D and trimming were inferred from the DNA. The table lists 450,000 or so clones, around nine tenths of them singletons. Trimming removed 5 bases at V and 4 bases at J, with 14 bases between. The CDR3 runs to 14 residues. Germline values: CDR1 MNHEY, CDR2 SMNVEV (reference sequence). The count of this clone is one. The sequence came from a man aged 18-30 years with COVID-19, enrolled during active disease. The chain recombines TRBV27 with TRBJ1-1; D possibly corresponds to TRBD1 (6 bases). Sequenced: peripheral blood. CDR3 loop: CASSPGVAGTEAFF. CDR3 DNA: TGTGCCAGCAGTCCAGGGGTTGCGGGCACTGAAGCTTTCTTT.